The next 10 T cell receptor beta chains were all read from a single sample in a study of cytomegalovirus exposure and HLA in healthy donors. Clones were sequenced by immunoSEQ multiplex PCR, and TCRdb holds only the in-frame ones, with some missing. The table has 220,000 or so clones, 80% to 85% seen once; the top ten hold over 13%. The sequenced sample was PBMCs. These receptors were obtained from a woman aged 25 to 39 in good health and CMV-seropositive.

The chain is built from TRBV10-1 and TRBJ2-5; 8 nucleotides match TRBD1. This CDR3 spans 15 amino acids. The germline V gene has CDR1 WNHNN and CDR2 SYGVQD (reference sequence). V lost 6 bases, J lost 4 bases, and 10 bases stayed unmatched. DNA for the CDR3: TGCGCCAGCAGCATTGGACAGGGAGTTGGAGAGACCCAGTACTTC. It is translated as CASSIGQGVGETQYF.

CDR3 DNA: TGTGCCAGCACTGGGACGGTTAACACTGAAGCTTTCTTT. Protein: CASTGTVNTEAFF. The chain joins TRBV2 to TRBJ1-1, with D perhaps TRBD1 (5 bases). The CDR3 covers 13 residues. Germline CDR1 and CDR2: SNHLY and FYNNEI. Trimming removed 7 bases from V and 2 bases from J, with 11 bases in between.

V usage is TRBV5-4 and J usage is TRBJ2-2; 7 bases are a match to TRBD1. The length of the CDR3 is 15 residues. The ends lost 4 bases at V and 3 bases at J; junction bases unmatched: 6. Germline-derived CDR1 and CDR2 are SGHNT and YYREEE (reference sequence). Here the CDR3 reads CASSQDRTYTGELFF. The CDR3 DNA reads as TGTGCCAGCAGCCAGGACAGGACATACACCGGGGAGCTGTTTTTT.

The rearrangement joins TRBV6-1 to TRBJ1-5; D perhaps matches TRBD1 (6 bases). Trimming stripped 3 bases from V and 1 base from J, with 10 bases between. Germline V gene sequence: CDR1 MNHNS, CDR2 SASEGT. This CDR3 has 15 residues. The CDR3: CASSDRGGSNQPQHF. The CDR3, as DNA: TGTGCCAGCAGTGACAGGGGAGGAAGCAATCAGCCCCAGCATTTT.

The rearrangement uses TRBV7-6 and TRBJ2-3, with 7 bases fitting TRBD1. V trimming: 2 bases; J trimming: 7 bases; junction bases outside the gene matches: 12. The CDR3 spans 16 residues. The V gene's germline CDR1 is SGHVS and CDR2 FNYEAQ. DNA of the CDR3: TGTGCCAGCAGCTTATCGCACCCGGGACAGACCTATACGCAGTATTTT. Amino acid sequence: CASSLSHPGQTYTQYF.

The chain joins TRBV30 to TRBJ2-5; D is unresolved. The CDR3 spans 12 residues. Germline CDR1 and CDR2: GTSNPN and SVGIG (reference sequence). V lost 5 bases and J 7 bases, leaving 14 bases between the germline ends. The CDR3 reads CAWGPNSGTQYF. In DNA form, the CDR3 reads TGTGCCTGGGGACCCAACTCGGGGACCCAGTACTTC.

This chain's CDR3 is CASSFSGGPRNEQFF. The CDR3 DNA reads as TGCGCCAGCAGCTTTTCGGGAGGGCCTCGGAATGAGCAGTTCTTC. This rearrangement joins TRBV5-1 to TRBJ2-1; TRBD2 matches 8 bases. The CDR3 sequence is 15 residues long. The V gene end was trimmed by 2 bases and the J gene end by 7 bases; junction bases not matched to a gene: 8. Germline assignment: CDR1 SGHRS and CDR2 YFSETQ.

The CDR3 sequence is CASSPAPEETQYF. The CDR3 bases are TGTGCCAGCAGCCCCGCGCCAGAGGAGACCCAGTACTTC. The genes are TRBV5-6 and TRBJ2-5; D not certain. V shed 4 bases and J shed 5 bases, with 12 bases lying between them. Germline loops: CDR1 SGHDT, CDR2 YYEEEE. This CDR3 is 13 amino acids long. Full variable domain (remainder filled in from reference TRBV5-6 and TRBJ2-5): DAGVTQSPTHLIKTRGQQVTLRCSPKSGHDTVSWYQQALGQGPQFIFQYYEEEERQRGNFPDRFSGHQFPNYSSELNVNALLLGDSALYLCASSPAPEETQYFGPGTRLLVL.

The chain joins TRBV6-5 to TRBJ2-3; tentative D call: TRBD2 (6 bases). Looked up from germline, CDR1 is MNHEY and CDR2 is SVGAGI. The CDR3 is 15 amino acids. Trimming cost V 0 bases and J 2 bases, with 9 bases left between them. CDR3 in DNA: TGTGCCAGCAGTTACTCCGGGGGACTCACAGATACGCAGTATTTT. Its translation: CASSYSGGLTDTQYF.

This sequence joins TRBV27 and TRBJ2-7, with 8 bases that match TRBD1. V was pared by 6 bases and J by 2 bases, with 15 bases of the junction left unmatched. Germline CDR1 reads MNHEY; CDR2 reads SMNVEV (reference sequence). The CDR3 length is 17 residues. CDR3 sequence reads: CASSPGTGRGYTYEQYF. In nucleotides, the CDR3 is TGTGCCAGCAGCCCTGGGACAGGTCGGGGTTATACCTACGAGCAGTACTTC.